The 32 T cell receptor beta chains in this list originate from one sample, sequenced in a study of T cells in Graves' hyperthyroidism and ophthalmopathy. Template material for amplifying TCR beta CDR3 regions consisted of RNA transcripts. First-round RT-PCR of the TCR CDR3 relied on the HTBI primer set. TCRdb re-derived calls from the multiplex PCR reads in MiXCR, one entry per CDR3 protein. The table includes fewer than 250,000 distinct CDR3 sequences, roughly 15% detected once. Sequencing used blood. These receptors were collected from a young woman with Graves' ophthalmopathy.

This clonotype was seen many times. The chain recombines TRBV7-9 with TRBJ2-1, with D tentatively TRBD2 (6 bases). Germline V CDR1 and CDR2: SEHNR, FQNEAQ (reference sequence). The CDR3 length is 19 residues. V was trimmed by 1 base and J by 0 bases, leaving 19 bases between them. The CDR3 DNA sequence: TGTGCCAGCAGCTTAGGACAGCGGGTCTCTAAGAGCTCCTACAATGAGCAGTTCTTC. It translates to CASSLGQRVSKSSYNEQFF.

The V gene is TRBV7-9, the J gene TRBJ1-4; 7 bases line up with TRBD1. Losses at the gene ends were 5 bases for V and 7 bases for J; bases not matched to a gene: 10. The germline gives CDR1 SEHNR, CDR2 FQNEAQ (reference sequence). The CDR3 contains 15 residues. DNA for the CDR3: TGTGCCAGCAGCGTGACCGGGACAGAACTTGAAAAACTGTTTTTT. As protein: CASSVTGTELEKLFF.

This clonotype came up many times. The V gene is TRBV2, the J gene TRBJ1-3, with D hard to call. The germline V and J ends were trimmed by 5 bases and 4 bases, with 9 bases remaining between them. Germline CDR1 SNHLY, CDR2 FYNNEI. This CDR3 is 13 amino acids long. The DNA for the CDR3 is TGTGCCAGCAGTCCGACCACCGGAAACACCATATATTTT. Translated, it gives CASSPTTGNTIYF.

This clonotype appeared a few times. V is TRBV19 and J is TRBJ1-1, with TRBD1 as a possible D gene (6 bases). The CDR3 is made up of 13 amino acids. The germline gives CDR1 LNHDA, CDR2 SQIVND (reference sequence). Trimming shortened V by 3 bases and J by 6 bases, and 11 bases separated the two germline ends. CDR3 DNA: TGTGCCAGTAGTATCACAGGGACGGCTGAAGCTTTCTTT. As protein: CASSITGTAEAFF.

This clonotype was recorded many times. The V gene is TRBV6-1, the J gene TRBJ2-5; weak D call: TRBD1 (6 bases). The germline gives CDR1 MNHNS, CDR2 SASEGT. Trimming shortened V by 10 bases and J by 2 bases, and 14 bases separated the two germline ends. This CDR3 comprises 13 residues. The CDR3 region is CAISRGSQETQYF. The CDR3 DNA reads as TGTGCCATTTCAAGGGGGAGTCAAGAGACCCAGTACTTC.

This clonotype showed up many times. V gene TRBV5-1 combines with J gene TRBJ2-7; TRBD1 agrees at 7 bases. After removal of 5 bases from V and 1 base from J, the junction contained 9 bases not matched to a gene. Germline CDR1 and CDR2: SGHRS and YFSETQ. The CDR3 has 15 residues. The CDR3: CASSRASTGSYEQYF. CDR3 nucleotide sequence: TGCGCCAGCAGTCGCGCTTCGACAGGGTCCTACGAGCAGTACTTC.

In its sample, this clonotype was seen many times. The rearrangement links TRBV12-3 or TRBV12-4 to TRBJ1-5, with unresolved D. V was clipped by 6 bases and J by 6 bases, with 6 bases between them. The CDR3 consists of 11 residues. The CDR3 coding sequence is TGTGCCAGCAGGAAGGCTCAGCCCCAGCATTTT. Amino acid sequence: CASRKAQPQHF.

This clonotype has a count of ten or more. The chain joins TRBV2 to TRBJ1-1; 7 bases map to TRBD1. CDR1 and CDR2 (germline): SNHLY, FYNNEI. V shed 6 bases, J shed 1 base, and the junction held 11 bases outside the gene matches. The CDR3 loop spans 16 amino acids. This CDR3 reads CASRETSGTANTEAFF. DNA for the CDR3: TGTGCCAGCAGGGAAACATCCGGGACAGCGAACACTGAAGCTTTCTTT.

This clonotype was recorded at least ten times. The V gene is TRBV7-8, the J gene TRBJ2-3; 11 bases agree with TRBD2. The CDR3 spans 16 residues. CDR1 SGHVS and CDR2 FQNEAQ come from the germline V gene. The trim removed 5 bases at V and 3 bases at J, leaving 7 bases unmatched. For the CDR3, the DNA is TGTGCCAGCAGCCAGATAGCGGGGGGGCGGACAGATACGCAGTATTTT. This encodes CASSQIAGGRTDTQYF.

This clonotype was recorded many times. The chain links TRBV28 to TRBJ1-6; a weak D match, TRBD1 (5 bases). This CDR3 has 16 residues. CDR1 is MDHEN and CDR2 is SYDVKM in the germline V gene. Trimming shortened V by 2 bases and J by 3 bases, and 11 bases separated the two germline ends. The CDR3 nucleotides are TGTGCCAGCAGTTTACGAGGGGCCCACTATAATTCACCCCTCCACTTT. Amino acid sequence: CASSLRGAHYNSPLHF.

The CDR3 loop is CASMADYYEQFF. The CDR3 DNA follows: TGTGCCAGCATGGCGGACTACTACGAGCAGTTCTTC. The J gene is TRBJ2-7, the V gene TRBV2; tentatively, D is TRBD2 (6 bases). The end of the DNA fits TRBJ2-1 better, so the J call may be wrong. CDR1 and CDR2 (germline): SNHLY, FYNNEI. The CDR3 runs 12 residues.

This clonotype has at least ten counts. The chain joins TRBV3-1 to TRBJ1-1; the D is unclear. Germline-derived CDR1 and CDR2 are LGHDT and YNNKEL (reference sequence). V was clipped by 4 bases and J by 1 base, with 13 bases between them. This CDR3 has 15 amino acids. The CDR3 DNA sequence: TGTGCCAGCAGCCCGAGGACGGCAGGGAACACTGAAGCTTTCTTT. As protein: CASSPRTAGNTEAFF.

V is TRBV3-1 and J is TRBJ1-2; a possible D gene is TRBD1 (5 bases). The CDR3 is 15 amino acids. The germline gives CDR1 LGHDT, CDR2 YNNKEL (reference sequence). With 1 base removed from V and 0 bases from J, the gap between germline ends came to 9 bases. CDR3 protein: CASSQGGTPNYGYTF. The CDR3 DNA reads TGTGCCAGCAGCCAAGGGGGGACCCCTAACTATGGCTACACCTTC.

This clonotype was seen ten or more times. The chain links TRBV28 to TRBJ1-6, with 9 bases matching TRBD1. Germline V gene lookup returns CDR1 MDHEN and CDR2 SYDVKM. V was pared by 3 bases and J by 8 bases, with 5 bases of the junction left unmatched. This CDR3 contains 15 residues. CDR3 protein: CASSLVQGADSPLHF. DNA for the CDR3: TGTGCCAGCAGTTTGGTACAGGGGGCCGATTCACCCCTCCACTTT.

This clonotype was recorded at least ten times. A much larger clone sits a single nucleotide away, making a read error possible. This rearrangement joins TRBV3-1 to TRBJ1-1; D is unresolved. This CDR3 contains 14 residues. Per the germline V gene, CDR1 is LGHDT and CDR2 is YNNKEL (reference sequence). The CDR3 sequence is CASSRNRGGTEDFF. In nucleotides, the CDR3 is TGTGCCAGCAGCCGTAATCGTGGAGGAACTGAAGATTTCTTT.

This clonotype was detected many times. The chain couples TRBV18 to TRBJ2-1; TRBD2 agrees at 11 bases. The germline gives CDR1 KGHSH, CDR2 LQKENI. V lost 9 bases to trimming and J lost 5 bases; unmatched junction nucleotides: 3. The CDR3 is made up of 13 amino acids. The CDR3 nucleotides read TGTGCCAGTACTAGCGGGAGAAACAATGAGCAGTTCTTC. As protein: CASTSGRNNEQFF.

This clonotype was seen ten or more times. The rearrangement uses TRBV18 and TRBJ1-1; TRBD1 is a possible D gene (5 bases). The germline V gene has CDR1 KGHSH and CDR2 LQKENI. V lost 3 bases and J lost 8, with 10 bases in between. The CDR3 runs 12 residues. CDR3 nucleotides: TGTGCCAGCTCACCCCAACAGGCAGAAGCTTTCTTT. Translated: CASSPQQAEAFF.

This clonotype occurred many times. The chain employs TRBV28 and TRBJ2-3, with D uncertain. V lost 5 bases to trimming and J lost 7 bases, with 13 bases between them. This CDR3 comprises 13 residues. Germline CDR1 and CDR2: MDHEN and SYDVKM. CDR3 loop: CASSPQPSHTQYF. The CDR3 region has the DNA TGTGCCAGCAGTCCCCAGCCGTCGCATACGCAGTATTTT.

This clonotype has a count of ten or more. V and J are TRBV10-1 and TRBJ1-4; D not resolved. This CDR3 spans 13 amino acids. Per the germline V gene, CDR1 is WNHNN and CDR2 is SYGVQD (reference sequence). The V end was cut by 0 bases, the J end by 7 bases, with 6 bases between. CDR3 nucleotide sequence: TGCGCCAGCAGTGAGTCGGGCCGTGAAAAACTGTTTTTT. It translates to CASSESGREKLFF.

This clonotype was seen more than once but under ten times. The CDR3 DNA reads TGTGCCACCAGCCCCGGGGTAGCGGGTAGCTCCTACAATGAGCAGTTCTTC. It codes for CATSPGVAGSSYNEQFF. The chain employs TRBV15 and TRBJ2-1; 7 bases map to TRBD2. The length of the CDR3 is 17 residues. Germline loops: CDR1 LNHNV, CDR2 YYDKDF (reference sequence). V shed 5 bases, J shed 0 bases, and the junction held 10 bases outside the gene matches.

The rearrangement joins TRBV9 to TRBJ2-3; D is undetermined. V dropped 3 bases and J dropped 2 bases, with 10 bases sitting between them. Germline-derived CDR1 and CDR2 are SGDLS and YYNGEE. The CDR3 runs 14 residues. The CDR3 reads CASSGWPNTDTQYF. CDR3 DNA: TGTGCCAGCAGCGGGTGGCCCAACACAGATACGCAGTATTTT.

Many counts were recorded for this clonotype. The rearrangement links TRBV7-9 to TRBJ2-3; no firm D call. Germline lookup yields CDR1 SEHNR and CDR2 FQNEAQ (reference sequence). This CDR3 has 14 residues. V lost 0 bases and J lost 2, with 6 bases in between. CDR3 protein: CASSLASVTDTQYF. The CDR3 DNA sequence: TGTGCCAGCAGCTTAGCGTCCGTCACAGATACGCAGTATTTT.

In its sample, this clonotype was seen many times. The gene calls are TRBV3-1 and TRBJ1-5; no reliable D call. In germline, CDR1 is LGHDT, CDR2 YNNKEL (reference sequence). This CDR3 is 13 amino acids long. Deletions cut 1 base from V and 6 bases from J, with 7 bases between. The CDR3 region is CASSQALSQPQHF. The DNA for the CDR3 is TGTGCCAGCAGCCAAGCGTTATCTCAGCCCCAGCATTTT.

At least ten counts were recorded for this clonotype. The gene calls are TRBV19 and TRBJ1-5, with D perhaps TRBD1 (6 bases). The CDR3 runs 14 residues. From germline, CDR1 is LNHDA and CDR2 SQIVND (reference sequence). Between the trimmed V and J ends, which lost 5 bases and 3 bases, there was a span of 11 bases. The CDR3 reads CASSGRQANQPQHF. DNA of the CDR3: TGTGCCAGTAGTGGGAGACAGGCCAATCAGCCCCAGCATTTT.

This clonotype was counted at least ten times. This chain connects TRBV6-2 or TRBV6-3 to TRBJ2-5, with D hard to call. Germline V gene data show CDR1 as MNHEY and CDR2 as SVGEGT. Trimming removed 6 bases at V and 5 bases at J, with 10 bases between. The length of the CDR3 is 12 residues. The CDR3 here is CASSRPSETQYF. CDR3 in DNA: TGTGCCAGCAGCCGGCCGTCGGAGACCCAGTACTTC.

The rearrangement links TRBV28 to TRBJ2-7; TRBD1 matches at 12 bases. From germline, CDR1 is MDHEN and CDR2 SYDVKM. The V and J ends lost 5 bases and 6 bases, in that order; junction bases with no gene match: 8. This CDR3 has 15 residues. In DNA, the CDR3 is TGTGCCAGCAGTGTACCGGGACAGGGGGCATTCGAGCAGTACTTC. Translated: CASSVPGQGAFEQYF.

This clonotype was detected many times. The rearrangement links TRBV29-1 to TRBJ2-7, with 9 bases fitting TRBD1. CDR1 and CDR2 from the germline V gene are SQVTM and ANQGSEA. The V segment lost 1 base and the J segment 5 bases; nucleotides outside the gene matches: 6. This CDR3 has 14 residues. In nucleotides, the CDR3 is TGCAGCGTTGAAGGGGACAGGGATCCGGACGAGCAGTACTTC. Encoded protein: CSVEGDRDPDEQYF.

This clonotype was seen repeatedly, ten times or more. This sequence joins TRBV7-6 and TRBJ1-4, with 8 bases lining up with TRBD1. This CDR3 comprises 15 residues. The germline CDR1 and CDR2 sequences are SGHVS and FNYEAQ. J lost 3 bases, V lost 5 bases, and 5 bases had no gene match. CDR3 sequence: CASSPDRAANEKLFF. DNA for the CDR3: TGTGCCAGCAGCCCGGACAGGGCGGCTAATGAAAAACTGTTTTTT.

The J gene is TRBJ1-2, the V gene TRBV4-2; tentatively, D is TRBD1 (6 bases). The CDR3 spans 11 residues. V lost 3 bases and J 11 bases, leaving 10 bases between the germline ends. The V gene's germline CDR1 is LGHNA and CDR2 YNFKEQ. The CDR3 DNA follows: TGTGCCAGCAGCCAGAACAGGGAGTACACCTTC. Translating it yields CASSQNREYTF.

This clonotype came up many times. The chain is built from TRBV18 and TRBJ2-1; weak D call: TRBD1 (5 bases). Germline loops: CDR1 KGHSH, CDR2 LQKENI. The CDR3 covers 14 residues. The ends were cut back, 3 bases at V and 4 bases at J, with 10 bases in the middle. The CDR3 DNA is TGTGCCAGCTCACCGCGTGACAGTTACAATGAGCAGTTCTTC. This sequence encodes CASSPRDSYNEQFF.

This clonotype was seen many times. This chain joins TRBV15 and TRBJ2-1, with D uncertain. The germline V gene encodes CDR1 LNHNV and CDR2 YYDKDF (reference sequence). V was pared by 0 bases and J by 3 bases, with 18 bases between. The CDR3 extends over 18 amino acids. The CDR3 region has the DNA TGTGCCACCAGCAGAGAAGGAGTCGGTAGCCCTATCTACAATGAGCAGTTCTTC. Amino acids: CATSREGVGSPIYNEQFF.

This clonotype was counted ten times or more. The chain recombines TRBV12-3 or TRBV12-4 with TRBJ1-1; the D is unclear. CDR3 length equals 14 residues. Trimming took 3 bases from V and 7 from J, leaving 15 bases between them. This CDR3 reads CASSFRRNFGEAFF. In DNA form, the CDR3 reads TGTGCCAGCAGTTTCCGCAGGAATTTTGGTGAAGCTTTCTTT.